The rows below give T cell receptor beta chains drawn from one sample of a study of identical twins. A single record per CDR3 protein comes from TCRdb applying MiXCR to the 5' RACE reads. The sample lists 1.5 million to 2 million distinct CDR3 sequences, under 35% seen once, with over 0.25% in the top ten. Sequencing was carried out using cord blood. These receptors all stem from a newborn girl in good health. CDR3s include the opening cysteine and the closing phenylalanine or tryptophan. The D gene is left open where the match is weak. Expanded clones are given a class, and other clones once, few, many or no size at all.

>TRBJ2-1|.|.|TRBV7-2
CASSFGYHNEQFF
TGTGCCAGCAGCTTTGGCTACCACAATGAGCAGTTCTTC
>TRBJ2-7|.|.|TRBV20-1
CSARDKPQLAYEQYF
TGCAGTGCTAGAGATAAACCCCAACTAGCCTACGAGCAGTACTTC
>TRBJ2-7|.|.|TRBV12-3/TRBV12-4
CASSFPKLDNEQYF
TGTGCCAGCAGTTTCCCGAAACTTGACAATGAGCAGTACTTC
>TRBJ2-1|few|TRBD2|TRBV25-1
CASSGNYPGLADEFF
TGTGCCAGCAGTGGTAACTACCCGGGACTAGCGGACGAGTTCTTC
>TRBJ2-1|once|.|TRBV18
CASSPAGSFSYNEQFF
TGTGCCAGTTCACCAGCGGGTTCTTTCTCCTACAATGAGCAGTTCTTC
>TRBJ2-3|few|.|TRBV4-1
CASSQDQGGASTDTQYF
TGCGCCAGCAGCCAAGATCAAGGGGGGGCTAGCACAGATACGCAGTATTTT
>TRBJ2-3|few|.|TRBV2
CASCRDSTTDTQYF
TGTGCCAGCTGCCGGGACTCGACCACAGATACGCAGTATTTT
>TRBJ1-5|.|.|TRBV28
CASSLTGIMPQHF
TGTGCCAGCAGTTTAACAGGAATCATGCCCCAGCATTTT
>TRBJ2-7|.|TRBD1|TRBV20-1
CSADREGGEQYF
TGCAGTGCTGACAGGGAAGGGGGCGAGCAGTACTTC
>TRBJ1-6|few|.|TRBV6-1
CASRKTPGTSSSYNSPLHF
TGTGCCAGCAGGAAGACCCCCGGGACATCGAGCTCCTATAATTCACCCCTCCACTTT